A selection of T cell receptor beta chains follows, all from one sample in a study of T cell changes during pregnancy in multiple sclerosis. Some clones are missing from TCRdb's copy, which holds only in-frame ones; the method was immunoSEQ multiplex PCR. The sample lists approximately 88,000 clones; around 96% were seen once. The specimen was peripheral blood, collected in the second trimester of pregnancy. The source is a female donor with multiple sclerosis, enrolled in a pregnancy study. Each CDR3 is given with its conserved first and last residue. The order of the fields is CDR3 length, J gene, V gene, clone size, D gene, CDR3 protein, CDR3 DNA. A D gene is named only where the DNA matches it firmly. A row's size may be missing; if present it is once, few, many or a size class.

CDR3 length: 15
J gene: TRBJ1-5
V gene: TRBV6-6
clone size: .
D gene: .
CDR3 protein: CASSRGRQLNQPQHF
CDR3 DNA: TGTGCCAGCTCCCGAGGGCGCCAGCTCAATCAGCCCCAGCATTTT

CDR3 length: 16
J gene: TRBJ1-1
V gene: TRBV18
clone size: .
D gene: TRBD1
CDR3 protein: CASSPTWTGPNTEAFF
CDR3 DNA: TGTGCCAGCTCACCCACCTGGACAGGTCCGAACACTGAAGCTTTCTTT

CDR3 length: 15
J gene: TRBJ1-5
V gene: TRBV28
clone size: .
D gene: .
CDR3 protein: CASNPPGADNQPQHF
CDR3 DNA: TGTGCCAGCAACCCACCTGGGGCAGATAATCAGCCCCAGCATTTT

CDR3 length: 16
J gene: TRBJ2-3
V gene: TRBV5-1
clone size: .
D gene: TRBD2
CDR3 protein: CASSLRAGEGTDTQYF
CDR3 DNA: TGCGCCAGCAGCCTACGAGCGGGAGAGGGCACAGATACGCAGTATTTT

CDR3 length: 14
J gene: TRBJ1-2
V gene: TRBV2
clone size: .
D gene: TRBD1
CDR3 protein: CAITMDRGPYGYTF
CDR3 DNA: TGTGCCATCACCATGGACAGGGGGCCCTATGGCTACACCTTC

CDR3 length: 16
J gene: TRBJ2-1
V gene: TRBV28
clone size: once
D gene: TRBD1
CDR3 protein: CASSPIPDRGPWEQFF
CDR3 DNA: TGTGCCAGCAGTCCCATACCTGACAGGGGGCCATGGGAGCAGTTCTTC

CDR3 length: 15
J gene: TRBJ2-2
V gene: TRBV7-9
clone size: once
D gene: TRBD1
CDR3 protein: CASTVDRGNTGELFF
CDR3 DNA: TGTGCCAGCACCGTAGACAGGGGAAACACCGGGGAGCTGTTTTTT

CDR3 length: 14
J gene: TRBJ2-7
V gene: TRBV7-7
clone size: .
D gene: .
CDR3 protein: CASSLAGGTYEQYF
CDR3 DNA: TGTGCCAGCAGCTTAGCGGGAGGCACCTACGAGCAGTACTTC

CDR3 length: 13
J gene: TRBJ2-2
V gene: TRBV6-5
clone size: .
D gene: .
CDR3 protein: CASSSLVRGELFF
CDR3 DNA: TGTGCCAGCAGTTCACTTGTCCGGGGGGAGCTGTTTTTT

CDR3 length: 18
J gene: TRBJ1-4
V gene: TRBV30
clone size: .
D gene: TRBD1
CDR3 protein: CAWSVLGGQGMTNEKLFF
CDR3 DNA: TGTGCCTGGAGTGTACTTGGAGGACAGGGGATGACTAATGAAAAACTGTTTTTT

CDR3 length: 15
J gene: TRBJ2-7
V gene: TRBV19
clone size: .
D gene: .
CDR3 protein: CASSLGSRVGDEQYF
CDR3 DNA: TGTGCCAGTAGTCTTGGAAGCAGGGTGGGTGACGAGCAGTACTTC

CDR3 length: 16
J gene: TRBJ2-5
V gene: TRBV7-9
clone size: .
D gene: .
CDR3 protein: CASSMRDRFSQETQYF
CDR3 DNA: TGTGCCAGCAGCATGCGGGACAGATTCTCGCAAGAGACCCAGTACTTC